This T cell receptor (beta chain) appears in the sequencing data of a study of T-cell reconstitution after alpha-beta-depleted transplantation in children. Regarding the study as a whole: Expanded graft clones numbering several hundred reportedly gave rise to alpha-beta T cells about two months after transplant.

This clonotype has a count of ten or more. Antigen specificity is unknown. A library of TCRbeta sequences, prepared with unique molecular identifiers, was generated. MiXCR, applied by TCRdb to the PCR reads, yields one record per CDR3 protein. Among about a million distinct CDR3 sequences, about 31% were seen once, and the ten largest hold more than 25%. The clonotype originates from a boy in the first two years of life who had a stem cell transplant for SCID, so the T cells may come from the graft donor. The specimen was PBMCs, mostly from graft donor cells, collected 360 days after TCRalphabeta/CD19-depleted stem cell transplant.

The DNA for the CDR3 is TGTGCCAGCAGTTTCTGGGGCGGGGGAAGGGACTACGAGCAGTACTTC. Amino acids: CASSFWGGGRDYEQYF. The rearrangement links TRBV27 to TRBJ2-7; 7 bases agree with TRBD2. V gave up 3 bases and J gave up 3 bases; unmatched junction bases: 11. Germline V CDR1 and CDR2: MNHEY, SMNVEV (reference sequence). The CDR3 covers 16 residues.